The 29 T cell receptor beta chains below were found in one sample sequenced in a study of beta chain features in type 1 diabetes. Reverse transcription of all isolated RNA meant that expressed TCRB transcripts were sequenced. The table came from immunoSEQ multiplex PCR; TCRdb's copy has only in-frame clones and leaves some out. The sample includes hundreds of thousands of clones, around 15% of them seen just once. Input material: central memory CD4+ T cells from blood. Receptors were obtained from a man aged 25-45 years in good health.

The V call is TRBV5-4, the J call TRBJ2-7; tentatively, D is TRBD1 (6 bases). The CDR3 extends over 14 amino acids. CDR1 is SGHNT and CDR2 is YYREEE in the germline V gene (reference sequence). Deletions cut 5 bases from V and 3 bases from J, with 15 bases between. The CDR3 loop reads CASSTGTSFYEQYF. The CDR3 DNA reads as TGTGCCAGCAGTACAGGGACCTCCTTCTACGAGCAGTACTTC.

This clone showed up just a few times. The V call is TRBV6-5, the J call TRBJ2-7; weak D call: TRBD2 (7 bases). Deletions cut 7 bases from V and 2 bases from J, with 12 bases between. The germline V gene has CDR1 MNHEY and CDR2 SVGAGI. This CDR3 has 13 amino acids. The CDR3 bases are TGTGCCAGCAACAGGGAGGGTACCTACGAGCAGTACTTC. It specifies CASNREGTYEQYF.

The table lists this clone with a few counts. This rearrangement joins TRBV7-2 to TRBJ2-2; D is unresolved. Germline CDR1 SGHTA, CDR2 FQGNSA. The CDR3 has 14 residues. The ends were cut back, 2 bases at V and 3 bases at J, with 7 bases in the middle. CDR3 DNA: TGTGCCAGCAGCTTACAAGGGCACACCGGGGAGCTGTTTTTT. Its protein is CASSLQGHTGELFF.

This clone was found a few times. This chain joins TRBV4-2 and TRBJ1-2; D is perhaps TRBD1 (6 bases). Germline CDR1 and CDR2: LGHNA and YNFKEQ. The CDR3 length is 16 residues. Trimming cost V 1 base and J 3 bases, with 15 bases left between them. CDR3 sequence (DNA): TGTGCCAGCAGCCAAGCAGGATCAGGGGCGCACTATGGCTACACCTTC. This sequence encodes CASSQAGSGAHYGYTF.

The chain has TRBV29-1 and TRBJ2-7; a possible D gene is TRBD1 (7 bases). Germline CDR1 SQVTM, CDR2 ANQGSEA. There are 15 residues in the CDR3. The V and J ends lost 6 bases and 4 bases respectively, with 22 bases between them. CDR3 in DNA: TGCAGCGTATTAAAATTGACAGGGACTTGGTACGAGCAGTACGTC. Its translation: CSVLKLTGTWYEQYV.

This clone was seen repeatedly, ten times or more. The sample carries other DNA sequences with the same CDR3. The rearrangement links TRBV6-4 to TRBJ1-2, with TRBD1 identical over 7 bases. V shed 5 bases and J 2 bases; nucleotides not matched to a gene: 2. Germline-derived CDR1 and CDR2 are MRHNA and SNTAGT. This CDR3 has 13 residues. The CDR3 bases are TGTGCCAGCAGTCCGGGACAGAACTATGGCTACACCTTC. Translated: CASSPGQNYGYTF.

This clone was counted many times. The V call is TRBV10-3, the J call TRBJ2-1; D is undetermined. Germline CDR1 and CDR2: ENHRY and SYGVKD. The germline V and J ends were trimmed by 2 bases and 6 bases, with 17 bases remaining between them. This CDR3 comprises 16 residues. CDR3 bases: TGTGCCATCAGTGAGCAACCTAGGACCCGGCCCAATGAGCAGTTCTTC. This sequence encodes CAISEQPRTRPNEQFF.

This clone was seen only a few times. The chain combines TRBV5-1 with TRBJ1-1, with D possibly being TRBD1 (6 bases). V was clipped by 0 bases and J by 1 base, with 10 bases between them. This CDR3 comprises 15 residues. Germline V lookup: CDR1 SGHRS, CDR2 YFSETQ. DNA for the CDR3: TGCGCCAGCAGCTTGGGACAGGTTAGGAACACTGAAGCTTTCTTT. This gives the protein CASSLGQVRNTEAFF.

The V call is TRBV10-2, the J call TRBJ1-3; D may be TRBD1 (5 bases). The CDR3 is made up of 14 amino acids. Trimming pared 3 bases from V and 1 base from J, leaving 7 bases between. Germline V gene lookup returns CDR1 WSHSY and CDR2 SAAADI. CDR3 protein: CASSESGSGNTIYF. CDR3 DNA sequence: TGCGCCAGCAGTGAATCAGGGTCTGGAAACACCATATATTTT.

The rearrangement links TRBV10-3 to TRBJ1-2; D perhaps matches TRBD1 (6 bases). The CDR3 is 15 residues long. CDR1 is ENHRY, CDR2 SYGVKD, per germline. V was cut by 0 bases and J by 4 bases, with 12 bases left in between. The CDR3 protein is CAISESRGASYGYTF. As DNA, the CDR3 is TGTGCCATCAGTGAGTCCCGGGGGGCAAGCTATGGCTACACCTTC.

Remarks on this clone: Other DNA sequences within the sample encode an identical CDR3. The V and J genes are TRBV11-2 and TRBJ1-2; the D gene is possibly TRBD1 (5 bases). Per the germline V gene, CDR1 is SGHAT and CDR2 is FQNNGV. The CDR3 contains 13 residues. V was clipped by 5 bases and J by 2 bases, with 9 bases between them. CDR3 amino acids: CASSLDSNYGYTF. CDR3 bases: TGTGCCAGCAGCCTTGACAGCAACTATGGCTACACCTTC. Full variable domain (rest looked up from reference TRBV11-2 and TRBJ1-2): EAGVAQSPRYKIIEKRQSVAFWCNPISGHATLYWYQQILGQGPKLLIQFQNNGVVDDSQLPKDRFSAERLKGVDSTLKIQPAKLEDSAVYLCASSLDSNYGYTFGSGTRLTVV.

The chain joins TRBV19 to TRBJ1-5, with D perhaps TRBD1 (5 bases). Germline values: CDR1 LNHDA, CDR2 SQIVND (reference sequence). The CDR3 extends over 15 amino acids. V was pared by 3 bases and J by 3 bases, with 12 bases between. The CDR3 DNA follows: TGTGCCAGTAGTATCCAGGCGGGGGACAATCAGCCCCAGCATTTT. It translates to CASSIQAGDNQPQHF.

This clone was counted between two and nine times. The V call is TRBV6-6, the J call TRBJ1-5, with 9 bases lining up with TRBD1. This CDR3 comprises 14 residues. The V gene end was trimmed by 6 bases and the J gene end by 8 bases; junction bases not matched to a gene: 8. CDR1 is MNHNY and CDR2 is SVGAGI in the germline V gene (reference sequence). CDR3 nucleotides: TGTGCCAGCAGGGGACAGGGCGCATTGGAGCCCCAGCATTTT. Its protein product is CASRGQGALEPQHF.

This clone has just a few counts. The chain is built from TRBV5-4 and TRBJ2-3; the match to TRBD2 covers 7 bases. This CDR3 is built from 15 residues. V was clipped by 1 base and J by 4 bases; unmatched bases: 6. In germline, CDR1 is SGHNT, CDR2 YYREEE (reference sequence). CDR3 in amino acids: CASSLLKGGADTQYF. In DNA, the CDR3 is TGTGCCAGCAGCTTGCTCAAGGGAGGGGCAGATACGCAGTATTTT.

This clone was detected ten times or more. Other nucleotide sequences in the sample specify the same CDR3. This chain joins TRBV7-2 and TRBJ2-6; D unclear. Looked up from germline, CDR1 is SGHTA and CDR2 is FQGNSA. The CDR3 contains 15 residues. The V end lost 5 bases, the J end lost 1 base, and 9 bases lay between the germline ends. This CDR3 reads CASSRLGSGANVLTF. CDR3 coding DNA: TGTGCCAGCAGCCGCTTGGGATCTGGGGCCAACGTCCTGACTTTC.

This clone has only a few counts. The chain joins TRBV11-1 to TRBJ2-3; no reliable D call. The CDR3 is 15 residues long. V lost 1 base and J lost 0, with 8 bases in between. The germline CDR1 and CDR2 sequences are SGHAT and FQDESV (reference sequence). DNA for the CDR3: TGTGCCAGCAGCTTAGACCCTACTAGCACAGATACGCAGTATTTT. It codes for CASSLDPTSTDTQYF.

The rearrangement uses TRBV29-1 and TRBJ1-2; 10 bases fit TRBD1. V dropped 6 bases and J dropped 8; count of bases not matched to a gene: 12. This CDR3 contains 14 residues. The germline CDR1 and CDR2 sequences are SQVTM and ANQGSEA. The DNA of the CDR3 is TGCAGCGTCCTATCACTAGGGACAGGGGCAGGCTACACCTTC. Translation: CSVLSLGTGAGYTF. The full variable domain, in which reference TRBV29-1 and TRBJ1-2 provide the parts outside the CDR3, is SAVISQKPSRDICQRGTSLTIQCQVDSQVTMMFWYRQQPGQSLTLIATANQGSEATYESGFVIDKFPISRPNLTFSTLTVSNMSPEDSSIYLCSVLSLGTGAGYTFGSGTRLTVV.

This clone was counted many times. This sequence joins TRBV15 and TRBJ2-6; D may be TRBD1 (5 bases). V was clipped by 11 bases and J by 0 bases, with 8 bases between them. CDR3 length: 13 residues. The germline CDR1 and CDR2 sequences are LNHNV and YYDKDF (reference sequence). The CDR3 DNA reads as TGTGCCTCACAGGCCTCTGGGGCCAACGTCCTGACTTTC. It is translated as CASQASGANVLTF.

The chain recombines TRBV29-1 with TRBJ2-2; D gene ambiguous. Germline-derived CDR1 and CDR2 are SQVTM and ANQGSEA. The CDR3 spans 11 residues. Trimming cost V 8 bases and J 6 bases, with 10 bases left between them. The CDR3 nucleotides read TGCAGCATCAGGACCCCCGGGGAGCTGTTTTTT. The encoded protein is CSIRTPGELFF.

The rearrangement uses TRBV5-5 and TRBJ2-2; 8 positions agree with TRBD1. The CDR3 spans 15 residues. V dropped 4 bases and J dropped 7; count of bases not matched to a gene: 9. Germline V gene lookup returns CDR1 SGHKS and CDR2 YYEKEE (reference sequence). This CDR3 reads CASSDQGARGGELFF. CDR3 in DNA: TGTGCCAGCAGCGACCAGGGGGCCCGGGGCGGGGAGCTGTTTTTT.

V gene TRBV5-1 combines with J gene TRBJ1-2, with 7 bases aligning to TRBD1. V was pared by 0 bases and J by 7 bases, with 9 bases of the junction left unmatched. This CDR3 is 15 amino acids long. Germline assignment: CDR1 SGHRS and CDR2 YFSETQ. The CDR3 bases are TGCGCCAGCAGCTTGGACGAGGGGGCTGGCTTTGGCTACACCTTC. It yields the protein CASSLDEGAGFGYTF.

A single count supports this clone. Just one base apart from a much larger clone, this may be a read error. The chain is built from TRBV5-4 and TRBJ2-7; 9 positions match TRBD1. Germline values: CDR1 SGHNT, CDR2 YYREEE (reference sequence). The CDR3 consists of 14 residues. CDR3 in DNA: TGTGCCAGCAGCCTCGACAGGGGGGACTACGGGCAGTACTTC. Protein product: CASSLDRGDYGQYF.

The rearrangement joins TRBV4-3 to TRBJ2-3, with D perhaps matching TRBD2 (6 bases). The V end was cut by 0 bases, the J end by 5 bases, with 15 bases between. CDR3 length equals 16 residues. CDR1 and CDR2 (germline): LGHNA, YSLEER. CDR3 amino acids: CASSQDLGGAVDTQYF. For the CDR3, the DNA is TGCGCCAGCAGCCAAGATCTTGGCGGGGCGGTAGATACGCAGTATTTT.

The CDR3 sequence: CASTPAQGWNEKLFF. The CDR3, as DNA: TGTGCCAGCACCCCTGCTCAAGGGTGGAATGAAAAACTGTTTTTT. The genes are TRBV7-9 and TRBJ1-4; D is uncertain. V was cut by 7 bases and J by 5 bases, with 17 bases left in between. The CDR3 is made up of 15 amino acids. Germline CDR1 is SEHNR and CDR2 is FQNEAQ (reference sequence).

CDR3 nucleotide sequence: TGTGCCAGCAGCTTTAACTTCGGAGCGGGGCCCCTCCAAGAGACCCAGTACTTC. Translated: CASSFNFGAGPLQETQYF. The chain has TRBV11-2 and TRBJ2-5; 7 bases agree with TRBD2. The CDR3 has 18 residues. Germline V lookup: CDR1 SGHAT, CDR2 FQNNGV. J gave up 1 base and V 3 bases, and 14 bases lay outside the gene matches.

This rearrangement joins TRBV7-2 to TRBJ2-5; D tentatively fits TRBD1 or TRBD2 (5 bases each). Germline-derived CDR1 and CDR2 are SGHTA and FQGNSA. Deletions cut 3 bases from V and 2 bases from J, with 10 bases between. The CDR3 extends over 14 amino acids. The CDR3 bases are TGTGCCAGCAGCTTTGGGGGAAGTCAAGAGACCCAGTACTTC. Translation gives CASSFGGSQETQYF.

This clone was counted at least ten times. The genes are TRBV9 and TRBJ2-1; the match to TRBD2 covers 7 bases. Germline CDR1 and CDR2: SGDLS and YYNGEE. The V gene end was trimmed by 7 bases and the J gene end by 2 bases; junction bases not matched to a gene: 3. The CDR3 contains 13 residues. CDR3 sequence reads: CASGGDPYNEQFF. CDR3 bases: TGTGCCAGCGGGGGGGATCCCTACAATGAGCAGTTCTTC.

The CDR3 sequence is CASSGPGLSIQTQYF. The CDR3 DNA sequence: TGTGCCAGCAGCGGACCGGGACTGTCAATCCAGACCCAGTACTTC. The chain joins TRBV5-4 to TRBJ2-5; tentative D call: TRBD2 (6 bases). Germline CDR1 and CDR2: SGHNT and YYREEE (reference sequence). V gave up 4 bases and J gave up 6 bases, with 19 bases separating them. The CDR3 extends over 15 amino acids.

This chain connects TRBV10-1 to TRBJ2-2; the D is unclear. The CDR3 sequence is 14 residues long. Germline loops: CDR1 WNHNN, CDR2 SYGVQD (reference sequence). The ends were cut back, 4 bases at V and 4 bases at J, with 10 bases in the middle. The CDR3 DNA is TGCGCCAGCAGTGTAGAGCCCAGCACCGGGGAGCTGTTTTTT. Translated, it gives CASSVEPSTGELFF.